This T cell receptor beta chain is from a study of blood T cell repertoires in COVID-19. Across the study: COVID-19 samples from acute and convalescent phases originated in the United States, Italy and Spain. T cells, B-cell-depleted T cells, or PBMCs supplied cDNA or gDNA.

V shed 0 bases and J shed 8 bases, with 7 bases lying between them. The CDR3 totals 13 residues. CDR1 and CDR2 (germline): MNHEY, SVGAGI. In this sample, this clone turned up once. Seattle patients were enrolled while actively infected and followed longitudinally. The data were produced by immunoSEQ multiplex PCR, yet TCRdb's version contains in-frame clones alone and is incomplete. The sample lists 200,000 or so clones; roughly 84% were seen once. This chain links TRBV6-5 with TRBJ2-2, with D perhaps TRBD1 (5 bases). The specimen was peripheral blood. The receptor comes from a person aged 70 to 85 with COVID-19, enrolled during active disease. CDR3 loop: CASSYSKGGELFF. Written as DNA, the CDR3 is TGTGCCAGCAGTTACTCGAAGGGGGGGGAGCTGTTTTTT.